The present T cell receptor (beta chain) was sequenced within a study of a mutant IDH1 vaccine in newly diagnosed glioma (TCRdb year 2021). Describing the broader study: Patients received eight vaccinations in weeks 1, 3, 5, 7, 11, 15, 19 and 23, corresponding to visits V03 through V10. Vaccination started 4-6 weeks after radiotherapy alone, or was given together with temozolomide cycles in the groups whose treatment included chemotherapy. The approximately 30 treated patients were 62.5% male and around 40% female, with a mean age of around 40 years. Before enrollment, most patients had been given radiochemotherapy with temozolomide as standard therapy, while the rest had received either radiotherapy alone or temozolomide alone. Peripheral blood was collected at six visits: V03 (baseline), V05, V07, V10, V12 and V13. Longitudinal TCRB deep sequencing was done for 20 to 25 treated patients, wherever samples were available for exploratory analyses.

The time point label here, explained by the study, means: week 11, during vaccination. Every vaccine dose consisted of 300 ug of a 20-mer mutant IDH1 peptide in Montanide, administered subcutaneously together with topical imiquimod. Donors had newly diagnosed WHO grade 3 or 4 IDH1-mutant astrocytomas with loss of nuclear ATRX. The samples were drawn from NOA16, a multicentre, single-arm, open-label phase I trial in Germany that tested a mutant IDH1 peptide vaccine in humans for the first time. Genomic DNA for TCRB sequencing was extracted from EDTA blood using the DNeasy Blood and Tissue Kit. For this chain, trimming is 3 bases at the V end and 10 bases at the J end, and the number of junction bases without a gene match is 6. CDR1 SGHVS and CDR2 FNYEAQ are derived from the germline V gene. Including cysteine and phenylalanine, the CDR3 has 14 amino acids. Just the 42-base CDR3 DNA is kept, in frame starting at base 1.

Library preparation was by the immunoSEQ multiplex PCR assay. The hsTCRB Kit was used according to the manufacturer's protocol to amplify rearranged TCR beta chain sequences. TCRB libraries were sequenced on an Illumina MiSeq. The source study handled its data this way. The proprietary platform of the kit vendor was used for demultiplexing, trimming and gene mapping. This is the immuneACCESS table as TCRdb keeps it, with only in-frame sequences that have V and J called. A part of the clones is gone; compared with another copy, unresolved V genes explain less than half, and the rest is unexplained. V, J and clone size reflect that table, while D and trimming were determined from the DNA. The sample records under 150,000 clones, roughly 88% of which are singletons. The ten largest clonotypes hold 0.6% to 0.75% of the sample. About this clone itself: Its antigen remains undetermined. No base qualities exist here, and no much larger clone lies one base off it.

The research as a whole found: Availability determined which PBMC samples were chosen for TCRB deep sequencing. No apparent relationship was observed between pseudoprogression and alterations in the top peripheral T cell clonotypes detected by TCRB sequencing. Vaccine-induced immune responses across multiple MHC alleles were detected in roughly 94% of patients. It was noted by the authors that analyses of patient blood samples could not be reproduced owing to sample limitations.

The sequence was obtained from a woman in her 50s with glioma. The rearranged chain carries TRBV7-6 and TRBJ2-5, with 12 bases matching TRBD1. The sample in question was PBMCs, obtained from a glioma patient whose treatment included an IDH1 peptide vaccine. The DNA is TGTGCCAGCAGCTTCGGGACAGGGGGCCAACACCAGTACTTC. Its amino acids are CASSFGTGGQHQYF.